This is a list of T cell receptor beta chains from one sample in a study of cytomegalovirus exposure and HLA in healthy donors. Using immunoSEQ multiplex PCR, the repertoire was profiled, and TCRdb retains in-frame clones only, with some absent. This sample has roughly 130,000 clones, with about nine tenths found just once. Sample: PBMCs. The receptors were gathered from a man aged 18-30 years in good health and CMV-seronegative. The CDR3 runs from the conserved cysteine through the conserved F or W. A D gene is named only where the DNA matches it firmly. For some rows the clone size is stated as once, few or many, or as a class when expanded; others skip it.

d_call clone_size j_call v_call cdr3_nt cdr3_aa
TRBD2 NA TRBJ2-7 TRBV5-4 TGTGCCAGCAGTGATCCAGCTAGCGGGAGTCCCTACGAGCAGTACTTC CASSDPASGSPYEQYF
TRBD2 once TRBJ2-7 TRBV4-3 TGCGCCAGCAGCCAAGAGTCGGCTAGCGGGCCTTGCTACGAGCAGTACTTC CASSQESASGPCYEQYF
NA NA TRBJ2-2 TRBV29-1 TGCAGCGTCCTTCGACAGGTCACCGGGGAGCTGTTTTTT CSVLRQVTGELFF
TRBD2 NA TRBJ2-7 TRBV5-6 TGTGCCAGCAGCCGCGGGAGCCCAGCCTACGAGCAGTACTTC CASSRGSPAYEQYF
TRBD2 NA TRBJ2-2 TRBV29-1 TGCAGCGTCGGACTAGCGAGCACCGGGGAGCTGTTTTTT CSVGLASTGELFF
NA NA TRBJ1-4 TRBV2 TGTGCCAGCAGTGTGGCTTGGACTAATGAAAAACTGTTTTTT CASSVAWTNEKLFF
TRBD1 NA TRBJ2-7 TRBV5-1 TGCGCCAGCAGCTGGGACAGGGAGACCTACGAGCAGTACTTC CASSWDRETYEQYF
TRBD1 once TRBJ2-3 TRBV4-1 TGCGCCAGCAGCCCTGGGACAGAAGATACGCAGTATTTT CASSPGTEDTQYF
NA NA TRBJ2-2 TRBV11-2 TGTGCCAGCAGCTCCACGACACTTACGAACACCGGGGAGCTGTTTTTT CASSSTTLTNTGELFF
TRBD2 NA TRBJ2-1 TRBV4-1 TGCGCCAGCAGCCTCATGGGACTAGCGGCCTACAATGAGCAGTTCTTC CASSLMGLAAYNEQFF
TRBD1 NA TRBJ2-7 TRBV7-9 TGTGCCAGCAGCTTAACAGGGGGTCGGGACGAGCAGTACTTC CASSLTGGRDEQYF
TRBD1 once TRBJ2-7 TRBV7-9 TGTGCCAGCAGTCAGGATTGGGACAGGGGAAGCTACGAGCAGTACTTC CASSQDWDRGSYEQYF
NA NA TRBJ1-5 TRBV19 TGTGCCAGTAAGGATCGTGCGGTCTCCGGCCAGCCCCAGCATTTT CASKDRAVSGQPQHF
TRBD2 NA TRBJ2-7 TRBV5-1 TGCGCCACCTCTAGCGGGGGCCTCTCCTACGAGCAGTACTTC CATSSGGLSYEQYF
TRBD1 few TRBJ1-2 TRBV28 TGTGCCAGCAGTTTAAGGGACAGGGGCTACACCTTC CASSLRDRGYTF
TRBD1 NA TRBJ1-1 TRBV27 TGTCGAGGGGGCCTACAGGGTTACCGCTGGAACACTGAAGCTTTCTTT CRGGLQGYRWNTEAFF
NA NA TRBJ1-5 TRBV7-9 TGTGCCAGCAGCTTAAAGGGGGGCAATCAGCCCCAGCATTTT CASSLKGGNQPQHF
NA NA TRBJ2-2 TRBV5-1 TGCGCCAGCAGCTCATACGGACAGAACACCGGGGAGCTGTTTTTT CASSSYGQNTGELFF
NA NA TRBJ2-7 TRBV4-3 TGCGCCAGCAGCCAAGATAACAAAGCCTACGAGCAGTACTTC CASSQDNKAYEQYF
NA few TRBJ1-1 TRBV7-2 TGTGCCAGCAGCTTAGAAGACAGGAAAGCTTTCTTT CASSLEDRKAFF
NA NA TRBJ2-1 TRBV7-2 TGTGCCTCTACAGTTCCCGGCTCTATGTATGAGCAGTTCTTC CASTVPGSMYEQFF
TRBD2 NA TRBJ2-3 TRBV25-1 TGTGCCAGCAGTGGCCCTGGACTAGCGGAAACAGATACGCAGTATTTT CASSGPGLAETDTQYF
NA NA TRBJ2-1 TRBV5-1 TGCGCCAGCAGCACTGAGACTGGGTCCTACAATGAGCAGTTCTTC CASSTETGSYNEQFF
NA few TRBJ2-6 TRBV6-4 TGTGCCAGCAGTAACGGGGGCTCTGGGGCCAACGTCCTGACTTTC CASSNGGSGANVLTF
TRBD2 NA TRBJ2-2 TRBV19 TGTGCCAGTAGTTGGGGTAGCGGGGGCACCGGGGAGCTGTTTTTT CASSWGSGGTGELFF